This is a list of T cell receptor beta chains from one sample in a study of blood T cells in healthy people across ages. MiXCR was run by TCRdb on the 5' RACE reads, yielding one entry per CDR3 protein. This sample yields 800,000 or so distinct CDR3 sequences, of which just under 25% are seen a single time; more than 3% belongs to the top ten. The sample was also reused in another study, on T cells of mothers and their children.

Sequencing was carried out using blood. The receptors come from a boy aged 5-17 years in good health. The CDR3 runs from the conserved cysteine through the conserved F or W. Each record gives: clone size, V gene, D gene, J gene, CDR3 length, CDR3 DNA, CDR3 protein. D genes are given only for firm matches. Not every row has a clone size; where given, it reads once, few, many or a size class.

clone_size: many; v_call: TRBV4-2; d_call: NA; j_call: TRBJ2-3; cdr3_length: 16; cdr3_nt: TGTGCCAGCAGCAACGTGACGGGACACAGCACAGATACGCAGTATTTT; cdr3_aa: CASSNVTGHSTDTQYF
clone_size: few; v_call: TRBV7-8; d_call: TRBD1; j_call: TRBJ1-6; cdr3_length: 15; cdr3_nt: TGTGCCAGCAGCCTTAGGTCACAGGGGTTGTCACCCCTCCACTTT; cdr3_aa: CASSLRSQGLSPLHF
clone_size: NA; v_call: TRBV7-2; d_call: NA; j_call: TRBJ2-7; cdr3_length: 14; cdr3_nt: TGTGCCAGCAGCTTAGCCTCCGTATCCTACGAGCAGTACTTC; cdr3_aa: CASSLASVSYEQYF
clone_size: few; v_call: TRBV18; d_call: NA; j_call: TRBJ2-5; cdr3_length: 13; cdr3_nt: TGTGCCAGCTCCACCACGAGGTCGGAGACCCAGTACTTC; cdr3_aa: CASSTTRSETQYF
clone_size: NA; v_call: TRBV29-1; d_call: NA; j_call: TRBJ2-1; cdr3_length: 13; cdr3_nt: TGCAGCGTTGAAAAAAGACAGGTCAATGAGCAGTTCTTC; cdr3_aa: CSVEKRQVNEQFF
clone_size: NA; v_call: TRBV6-5; d_call: TRBD1; j_call: TRBJ2-7; cdr3_length: 15; cdr3_nt: TGTGCCACAGCGATGCCGGGACAGGGTACCGACGAGCAGTACTTC; cdr3_aa: CATAMPGQGTDEQYF
clone_size: NA; v_call: TRBV19; d_call: NA; j_call: TRBJ1-3; cdr3_length: 16; cdr3_nt: TGTGCCAGTACCGACGAGACGACGAGCTCTGGAAACACCATATATTTT; cdr3_aa: CASTDETTSSGNTIYF
clone_size: NA; v_call: TRBV3-1; d_call: NA; j_call: TRBJ2-6; cdr3_length: 17; cdr3_nt: TGTGCCAGCAGCCAAGGGACTGCCCGCTCTGGGGCCAACGTCCTGACTTTC; cdr3_aa: CASSQGTARSGANVLTF
clone_size: NA; v_call: TRBV29-1; d_call: TRBD1; j_call: TRBJ2-7; cdr3_length: 12; cdr3_nt: TGCAGCGGGGGACAGAGTGGCGACGAGCAGTACTTC; cdr3_aa: CSGGQSGDEQYF
clone_size: few; v_call: TRBV28; d_call: NA; j_call: TRBJ2-2; cdr3_length: 15; cdr3_nt: TGTGCCAGCAGTTTGGTCCTGGGTATTGCCGGGGAGCTGTTTTTT; cdr3_aa: CASSLVLGIAGELFF
clone_size: NA; v_call: TRBV12-3/TRBV12-4; d_call: NA; j_call: TRBJ1-2; cdr3_length: 12; cdr3_nt: TGTGCCAGCAGTTTGGGTCACCGCGGCTACACCTTC; cdr3_aa: CASSLGHRGYTF
clone_size: few; v_call: TRBV19; d_call: NA; j_call: TRBJ1-2; cdr3_length: 13; cdr3_nt: TGTGCCAGTAGTATTCCTCCGCGCTATGGCTACACCTTC; cdr3_aa: CASSIPPRYGYTF
clone_size: NA; v_call: TRBV6-1; d_call: NA; j_call: TRBJ2-5; cdr3_length: 14; cdr3_nt: TGTGCCAGCAGTGAAGGACTAGAACAAGAGACCCAGTACTTC; cdr3_aa: CASSEGLEQETQYF
clone_size: NA; v_call: TRBV4-3; d_call: NA; j_call: TRBJ1-3; cdr3_length: 17; cdr3_nt: TGCGCCAGCAGCCAAGGGGTCGGGACCCCCTCTGGAAACACCATATATTTT; cdr3_aa: CASSQGVGTPSGNTIYF
clone_size: few; v_call: TRBV29-1; d_call: TRBD2; j_call: TRBJ2-3; cdr3_length: 13; cdr3_nt: TGCAGCGCCCTGGGACTAGCTGCAGATACGCAGTATTTT; cdr3_aa: CSALGLAADTQYF
clone_size: many; v_call: TRBV7-2; d_call: NA; j_call: TRBJ1-2; cdr3_length: 12; cdr3_nt: TGTGCCAGCAGCCAAGCTAACTATGGCTACACCTTC; cdr3_aa: CASSQANYGYTF
clone_size: few; v_call: TRBV20-1; d_call: TRBD2; j_call: TRBJ2-7; cdr3_length: 14; cdr3_nt: TGCAGTGCCGCGATCAGGCGCCGGGAGGACGAGCAGTACTTC; cdr3_aa: CSAAIRRREDEQYF
clone_size: once; v_call: TRBV14; d_call: NA; j_call: TRBJ2-1; cdr3_length: 13; cdr3_nt: TGTGCCAGCAGCCAAGCTATACAGGGTAGTACGTTCTTC; cdr3_aa: CASSQAIQGSTFF
clone_size: few; v_call: TRBV5-1; d_call: TRBD2; j_call: TRBJ2-7; cdr3_length: 17; cdr3_nt: TGCGCCAGCAGCTTAAAACCGACGGGGGGGAGCTCCTACGAGCAGTACTTC; cdr3_aa: CASSLKPTGGSSYEQYF
clone_size: few; v_call: TRBV12-3/TRBV12-4; d_call: NA; j_call: TRBJ2-7; cdr3_length: 17; cdr3_nt: TGTGCCAGCAGTTCGCCCCCGAGGGGAGTGACGGTATACGAGCAGTACTTC; cdr3_aa: CASSSPPRGVTVYEQYF
clone_size: NA; v_call: TRBV29-1; d_call: NA; j_call: TRBJ1-4; cdr3_length: 11; cdr3_nt: TGCAGCGTAGGCAGCCAGGAAAAACTGTTTTTT; cdr3_aa: CSVGSQEKLFF
clone_size: few; v_call: TRBV2; d_call: TRBD1; j_call: TRBJ2-4; cdr3_length: 19; cdr3_nt: TGTGCCAGCAGTGAAGGGGACAGACAACGATTACTAGCCAAAAACATTCAGTACTTC; cdr3_aa: CASSEGDRQRLLAKNIQYF
clone_size: few; v_call: TRBV20-1; d_call: NA; j_call: TRBJ1-1; cdr3_length: 13; cdr3_nt: TGCAGTGCTAGAGAGGGGGGACGCACTGAAGCTTTCTTT; cdr3_aa: CSAREGGRTEAFF
clone_size: NA; v_call: TRBV28; d_call: NA; j_call: TRBJ2-6; cdr3_length: 16; cdr3_nt: TGTGCCAGCAGTTCCACGGACGGGTCTGGGGCCAACGTCCTGACTTTC; cdr3_aa: CASSSTDGSGANVLTF
clone_size: NA; v_call: TRBV4-3; d_call: NA; j_call: TRBJ2-3; cdr3_length: 15; cdr3_nt: TGCGCCAGCAGCCCGGAGGGGGCCCGCACAGATACGCAGTATTTT; cdr3_aa: CASSPEGARTDTQYF
clone_size: NA; v_call: TRBV5-1; d_call: NA; j_call: TRBJ2-7; cdr3_length: 13; cdr3_nt: TGCGCCAGCAGCCCCTTCGGGTCCTACGAGCAGTACTTC; cdr3_aa: CASSPFGSYEQYF
clone_size: NA; v_call: TRBV7-8; d_call: TRBD2; j_call: TRBJ2-1; cdr3_length: 15; cdr3_nt: TGTGCCAGCAGCCTACTAGCGGGAGGGGCCAATGAGCAGTTCTTC; cdr3_aa: CASSLLAGGANEQFF
clone_size: NA; v_call: TRBV20-1; d_call: NA; j_call: TRBJ1-2; cdr3_length: 14; cdr3_nt: TGCAGTGCGAGGGACGGAAAGACTAACTATGGCTACACCTTC; cdr3_aa: CSARDGKTNYGYTF
clone_size: NA; v_call: TRBV28; d_call: TRBD2; j_call: TRBJ2-1; cdr3_length: 15; cdr3_nt: TGTGCCAGCAGTTTATCGGGAGGACCTTTCAATGAGCAGTTCTTC; cdr3_aa: CASSLSGGPFNEQFF
clone_size: many; v_call: TRBV28; d_call: NA; j_call: TRBJ1-2; cdr3_length: 13; cdr3_nt: TGTGCCAGCATTAGTATCGCTAACTATGGCTACACCTTC; cdr3_aa: CASISIANYGYTF
clone_size: many; v_call: TRBV7-2; d_call: TRBD2; j_call: TRBJ2-2; cdr3_length: 17; cdr3_nt: TGTGCCAGCAGTTCTTTAGCGGGAGGGCCGGACACCGGGGAGCTGTTTTTT; cdr3_aa: CASSSLAGGPDTGELFF
clone_size: NA; v_call: TRBV20-1; d_call: TRBD1; j_call: TRBJ2-7; cdr3_length: 13; cdr3_nt: TGCAGTGCCGCTGGGACAGGGGGCTGGGAGCAGTACTTC; cdr3_aa: CSAAGTGGWEQYF
clone_size: NA; v_call: TRBV7-2; d_call: NA; j_call: TRBJ1-4; cdr3_length: 16; cdr3_nt: TGTGCCAGCAGCTTAGGCCGACGTATTCAAAATGAAAAACTGTTTTTT; cdr3_aa: CASSLGRRIQNEKLFF
clone_size: NA; v_call: TRBV18; d_call: NA; j_call: TRBJ1-1; cdr3_length: 14; cdr3_nt: TGTGCCAGCTCCCCCCTGAGCGGGAACACTGAAGCTTTCTTT; cdr3_aa: CASSPLSGNTEAFF
clone_size: NA; v_call: TRBV11-3; d_call: TRBD1; j_call: TRBJ2-5; cdr3_length: 14; cdr3_nt: TGTGCCAGCAGCCTCCGAGGGACAGGAGAGACCCAGTACTTC; cdr3_aa: CASSLRGTGETQYF
clone_size: NA; v_call: TRBV12-3/TRBV12-4; d_call: NA; j_call: TRBJ2-1; cdr3_length: 14; cdr3_nt: TGTGCCAGCAGTCCCCGTCTACTAGCCCATGAGCAGTTCTTC; cdr3_aa: CASSPRLLAHEQFF
clone_size: few; v_call: TRBV4-3; d_call: NA; j_call: TRBJ1-2; cdr3_length: 14; cdr3_nt: TGCGCCAGCAGCCAAGTAAGGGGGGTCTATGGCTACACCTTC; cdr3_aa: CASSQVRGVYGYTF
clone_size: NA; v_call: TRBV20-1; d_call: NA; j_call: TRBJ2-5; cdr3_length: 14; cdr3_nt: TGCAGTGGTACAGGGTTGGGGTGGGGTGAGACCCAGTACTTC; cdr3_aa: CSGTGLGWGETQYF
clone_size: few; v_call: TRBV11-2; d_call: TRBD2; j_call: TRBJ2-7; cdr3_length: 15; cdr3_nt: TGTGCCAGCAGCTTGAGAGCGGGGCCCTACTACGAGCAGTACTTC; cdr3_aa: CASSLRAGPYYEQYF
clone_size: NA; v_call: TRBV29-1; d_call: NA; j_call: TRBJ1-2; cdr3_length: 13; cdr3_nt: TGCAGCGTTGTATCGTGGGAGGGCTATGGCTACACCTTC; cdr3_aa: CSVVSWEGYGYTF
clone_size: NA; v_call: TRBV4-1; d_call: NA; j_call: TRBJ2-7; cdr3_length: 15; cdr3_nt: TGCGCCAGCAGCCCAGAGGGCAGGGTGATTTGGGAGCAGTACTTC; cdr3_aa: CASSPEGRVIWEQYF
clone_size: few; v_call: TRBV20-1; d_call: NA; j_call: TRBJ2-1; cdr3_length: 15; cdr3_nt: TGCAGTGCTACCGCGCGGGTCCGCCTCCTCGATGAGCAGTTCTTC; cdr3_aa: CSATARVRLLDEQFF
clone_size: NA; v_call: TRBV7-2; d_call: NA; j_call: TRBJ1-3; cdr3_length: 14; cdr3_nt: TGTGCCAGCAGCCCCACAGGGATCAGAAACACCATATATTTT; cdr3_aa: CASSPTGIRNTIYF